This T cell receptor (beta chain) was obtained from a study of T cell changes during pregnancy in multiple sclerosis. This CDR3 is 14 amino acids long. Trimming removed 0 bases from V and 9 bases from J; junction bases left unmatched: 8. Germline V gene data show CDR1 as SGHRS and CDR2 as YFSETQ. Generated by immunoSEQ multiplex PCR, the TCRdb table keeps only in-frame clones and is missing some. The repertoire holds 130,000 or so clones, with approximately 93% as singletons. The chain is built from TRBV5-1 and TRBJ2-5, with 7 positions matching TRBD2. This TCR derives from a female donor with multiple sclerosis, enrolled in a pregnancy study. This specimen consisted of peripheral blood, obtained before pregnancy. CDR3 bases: TGCGCCAGCAGCTTGGAACCCAACCGGGAGGCCCAGTACTTC. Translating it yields CASSLEPNREAQYF.